Listed below are T cell receptor beta chains from one sample, sequenced in a study of blood T cell repertoires in COVID-19. Sequencing was performed with immunoSEQ multiplex PCR; in TCRdb, only in-frame clones are kept and a portion is missing. The table has about 190,000 clones, 65% to 85% seen once; the top ten hold more than 2.5%. What was sequenced was PBMCs or T cells enriched from blood (not recorded which). The receptors were sampled from a woman in her thirties who had recovered from COVID-19. Both conserved end residues are part of each CDR3. The D gene is left open where the match is weak.

TRBJ2-2 . TRBV6-4 CASSDWRYAGELFF
TRBJ2-2 TRBD2 TRBV6-6 CATRGGSGGNTGELFF
TRBJ1-1 . TRBV28 CASRVSGTEAFF
TRBJ2-4 TRBD1 TRBV28 CASSWTGTAKNIQYF
TRBJ2-2 TRBD2 TRBV5-1 CASSLGLADTGELFF
TRBJ2-1 . TRBV18 CASSPQGNEQFF
TRBJ1-4 . TRBV9 CASSPGHATNEKLFF
TRBJ1-6 TRBD1 TRBV2 CASRDRVWSPLHF
TRBJ1-1 TRBD1 TRBV3-1/TRBV3-2 CASSPRGLLNTEAFF
TRBJ1-2 . TRBV9 CASSVERERDRYGYTF
TRBJ1-4 . TRBV24-1 CATSPGGQVLFF
TRBJ1-2 . TRBV2 CASSEGPGIGYTF
TRBJ1-1 . TRBV6-5 CASSRTQGTEAFF
TRBJ2-7 TRBD2 TRBV15 CATSTKTSGYEQYF
TRBJ2-2 . TRBV28 CASSFIDSPIGGELFF
TRBJ2-4 TRBD2 TRBV9 CASSPHPHTSGGLGAKNIQYF